The 15 T cell receptor beta chains reported below all come from one sample, sequenced in a study of T cell responses to AZD1222 COVID-19 vaccine. The protocol was immunoSEQ multiplex PCR, while the TCRdb copy is restricted to in-frame clones and leaves out a portion. The sample shows about 180,000 clones, just over 85% of them seen only once. Sequencing used peripheral blood, obtained 28 days after the second AZD1222 dose. These receptors were obtained from an adult who received the AZD1222 COVID-19 vaccine.

The chain recombines TRBV4-2 with TRBJ2-2, with 8 bases aligning to TRBD2. CDR1 and CDR2 (germline): LGHNA, YNFKEQ. This CDR3 contains 17 residues. With V trimmed by 2 bases and J by 3 bases, 8 bases remained unmatched. In DNA, the CDR3 is TGTGCCAGCAGCCAACAGATAGCGGGGTCTTACACCGGGGAGCTGTTTTTT. Encoded protein: CASSQQIAGSYTGELFF.

V gene TRBV20-1 combines with J gene TRBJ1-5; D possibly corresponds to TRBD1 (5 bases). The CDR3 runs 13 residues. The germline V gene has CDR1 DFQATT and CDR2 SNEGSKA (reference sequence). Trimming stripped 3 bases from V and 5 bases from J, with 11 bases between. CDR3 DNA sequence: TGCAGTGCTAGTACGGCCAGGGATCAGCCCCAGCATTTT. Translated, it gives CSASTARDQPQHF.

The chain has TRBV9 and TRBJ1-1, with a possible D match to TRBD1 (6 bases). The V end lost 4 bases, the J end lost 1 base, and 11 bases lay between the germline ends. The CDR3 totals 14 residues. CDR1 SGDLS and CDR2 YYNGEE come from the germline V gene. The CDR3, as DNA: TGTGCCAGCAGCTCCATGACAGGGAACACTGAAGCTTTCTTT. Translated, it gives CASSSMTGNTEAFF.

The chain combines TRBV11-1 with TRBJ2-3; D is ambiguous. Germline CDR1 SGHAT, CDR2 FQDESV (reference sequence). The CDR3 length is 12 residues. Trimming stripped 8 bases from V and 2 bases from J, with 8 bases between. This CDR3 reads CASRPATDTQYF. CDR3 bases: TGTGCCAGCCGTCCCGCCACAGATACGCAGTATTTT.

This clone came up once. The gene calls are TRBV7-8 and TRBJ2-3, with TRBD2 identical over 8 bases. The CDR3 length is 14 residues. Per the germline V gene, CDR1 is SGHVS and CDR2 is FQNEAQ. The junction had 3 bases not matched to a gene; V was cut back by 5 bases and J by 2 bases. The CDR3 DNA reads as TGTGCCAGCAGCCCGGGGGGGGCCACAGATACGCAGTATTTT. This gives the protein CASSPGGATDTQYF.

The chain is built from TRBV5-5 and TRBJ1-5; perhaps TRBD1 as D (5 bases). The V and J ends lost 2 bases and 0 bases respectively, with 9 bases between them. The germline V gene encodes CDR1 SGHKS and CDR2 YYEKEE (reference sequence). The CDR3 sequence is 15 residues long. CDR3 DNA: TGTGCCAGCAGCTTAACAGGTTATAGCAATCAGCCCCAGCATTTT. This gives the protein CASSLTGYSNQPQHF.

Only a few counts were recorded for this clone. The V call is TRBV6-2 or TRBV6-3, the J call TRBJ2-2; 7 bases line up with TRBD2. The CDR3 contains 18 residues. The J segment lost 6 bases and the V segment lost 5 bases, leaving 18 bases of the junction unmatched. Germline-derived CDR1 and CDR2 are MNHEY and SVGEGT. CDR3 loop: CASSALRGGGGFSGELFF. CDR3 DNA: TGTGCCAGCAGTGCACTTCGGGGCGGGGGAGGATTCTCCGGGGAGCTGTTTTTT.

This clone was detected a few times. The chain couples TRBV15 to TRBJ1-3; D gene unclear. Trimming took off 2 bases at V and 3 bases at J, with 11 bases between the two ends. This CDR3 region has 15 residues. The V gene's germline CDR1 is LNHNV and CDR2 YYDKDF (reference sequence). CDR3 residues: CATSRKTDGGNTIYF. For the CDR3, the DNA is TGTGCCACCAGCAGAAAGACCGACGGTGGAAACACCATATATTTT.

In this sample, this clone turned up once. The rearrangement joins TRBV5-1 to TRBJ1-1; D is perhaps TRBD1 (5 bases). This CDR3 region has 14 residues. From germline, CDR1 is SGHRS and CDR2 YFSETQ. The V end was cut by 2 bases, the J end by 3 bases, with 11 bases between. The CDR3 coding sequence is TGCGCCAGCAGCTTCAGGGAGGGGCACACTGAAGCTTTCTTT. As protein: CASSFREGHTEAFF.

The chain joins TRBV7-9 to TRBJ2-7; 8 positions match TRBD1. V was clipped by 5 bases and J by 5 bases; unmatched bases: 11. CDR1 is SEHNR and CDR2 is FQNEAQ in the germline V gene (reference sequence). The CDR3 is 15 amino acids. The CDR3 region is CASSRGQGRYHEQYF. DNA of the CDR3: TGTGCCAGCAGCCGAGGACAGGGAAGGTACCACGAGCAGTACTTC. The full variable domain, with the rest looked up from reference TRBV7-9 and TRBJ2-7, is DTGVSQNPRHKITKRGQNVTFRCDPISEHNRLYWYRQTLGQGPEFLTYFQNEAQLEKSRLLSDRFSAERPKGSFSTLEIQRTEQGDSAMYLCASSRGQGRYHEQYFGPGTRLTVT.

The chain employs TRBV3-1 (or the pseudogene TRBV3-2) and TRBJ2-7; 9 bases agree with TRBD2. V shed 4 bases, J shed 2 bases, and the junction held 6 bases outside the gene matches. The germline V gene encodes CDR1 LGHDT and CDR2 YNNKEL (reference sequence). The CDR3 totals 15 residues. CDR3 DNA sequence: TGTGCCAGCAGCCCTACTAGCGGGCAGACCTACGAGCAGTACTTC. It yields the protein CASSPTSGQTYEQYF.

This chain connects TRBV7-9 to TRBJ1-5, with D possibly TRBD1 on 5 matching bases. Germline CDR1 and CDR2: SEHNR and FQNEAQ (reference sequence). The CDR3 runs 17 residues. V lost 3 bases and J lost 0, with 15 bases in between. This CDR3 reads CASSLGTGFFSNQPQHF. The DNA of the CDR3 is TGTGCCAGCAGCTTGGGGACCGGGTTTTTTAGCAATCAGCCCCAGCATTTT. Looking up the rest from reference TRBV7-9 and TRBJ1-5 gives the full variable domain: DTGVSQNPRHKITKRGQNVTFRCDPISEHNRLYWYRQTLGQGPEFLTYFQNEAQLEKSRLLSDRFSAERPKGSFSTLEIQRTEQGDSAMYLCASSLGTGFFSNQPQHFGDGTRLSIL.

The genes are TRBV5-1 and TRBJ1-1, with D tentatively TRBD1 (5 bases). Germline V gene data show CDR1 as SGHRS and CDR2 as YFSETQ. The length of the CDR3 is 16 residues. Trimming removed 0 bases from V and 1 base from J, with 13 bases in between. CDR3 nucleotides: TGCGCCAGCAGCTTGGGCCCAAGTGGGGCGAACACTGAAGCTTTCTTT. Amino acid sequence: CASSLGPSGANTEAFF. Combining the CDR3 with reference TRBV5-1 and TRBJ1-1 gives the whole variable domain KAGVTQTPRYLIKTRGQQVTLSCSPISGHRSVSWYQQTPGQGLQFLFEYFSETQRNKGNFPGRFSGRQFSNSRSEMNVSTLELGDSALYLCASSLGPSGANTEAFFGQGTRLTVV.

Of note for this clone: In the same sample, other DNA sequences code for this CDR3. The chain couples TRBV12-3 or TRBV12-4 to TRBJ1-5; no definite D call. The V and J ends lost 3 bases and 7 bases respectively, with 7 bases between them. CDR3 length: 12 amino acids. In DNA form, the CDR3 reads TGTGCCAGCAGTTTCGGTAGGCAGCCCCAGCATTTT. Translated, it gives CASSFGRQPQHF.

The chain recombines TRBV5-1 with TRBJ2-5; 10 nucleotides align to TRBD2. CDR1 is SGHRS and CDR2 is YFSETQ in the germline V gene. The CDR3 loop spans 14 amino acids. The trim removed 4 bases at V and 2 bases at J, leaving 2 bases unmatched. The CDR3 nucleotides are TGCGCCAGCAGCGGTAGCGGGGGGCAAGAGACCCAGTACTTC. The encoded protein is CASSGSGGQETQYF.